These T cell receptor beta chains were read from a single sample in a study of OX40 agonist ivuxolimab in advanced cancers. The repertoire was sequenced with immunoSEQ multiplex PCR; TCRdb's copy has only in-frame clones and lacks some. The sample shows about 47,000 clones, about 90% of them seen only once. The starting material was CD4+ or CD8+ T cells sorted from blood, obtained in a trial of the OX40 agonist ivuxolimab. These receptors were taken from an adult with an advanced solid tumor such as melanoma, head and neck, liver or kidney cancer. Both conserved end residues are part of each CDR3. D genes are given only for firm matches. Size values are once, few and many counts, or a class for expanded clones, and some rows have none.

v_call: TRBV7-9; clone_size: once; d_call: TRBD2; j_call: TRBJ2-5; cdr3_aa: CASSLALGLAGGGETQYF; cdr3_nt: TGTGCCAGCAGCTTAGCCCTAGGGCTAGCGGGAGGTGGAGAGACCCAGTACTTC
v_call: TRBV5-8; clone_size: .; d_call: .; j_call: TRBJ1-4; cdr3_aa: CASSLGSAGWNEKLFF; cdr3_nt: TGTGCCAGCAGCCTGGGGTCTGCTGGGTGGAATGAAAAACTGTTTTTT
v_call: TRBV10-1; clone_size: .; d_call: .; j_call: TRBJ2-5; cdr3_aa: CASSDVSIGPSETQYF; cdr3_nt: TGCGCCAGCAGTGATGTCTCCATCGGGCCCTCGGAGACCCAGTACTTC
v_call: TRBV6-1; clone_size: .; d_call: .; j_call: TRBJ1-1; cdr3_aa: CARLVAFF; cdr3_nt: TGTGCCCGCCTCGTGGCTTTCTTT
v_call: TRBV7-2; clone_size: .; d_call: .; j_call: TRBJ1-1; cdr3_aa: CASSSRLGPGRGTEAFF; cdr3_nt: TGTGCCAGCAGCTCCCGGCTCGGTCCTGGACGGGGCACTGAAGCTTTCTTT
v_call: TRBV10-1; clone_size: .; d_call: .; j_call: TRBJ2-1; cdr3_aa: CASSESQYNEQFF; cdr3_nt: TGCGCCAGCAGTGAGAGCCAGTACAATGAGCAGTTCTTC
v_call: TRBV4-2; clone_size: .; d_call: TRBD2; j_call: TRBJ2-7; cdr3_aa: CASSQDGSGRALEQYF; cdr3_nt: TGTGCCAGCAGCCAAGATGGTAGCGGGAGGGCTCTCGAGCAGTACTTC
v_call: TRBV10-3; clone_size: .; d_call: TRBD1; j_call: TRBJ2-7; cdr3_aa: CAISQGVAYEQYF; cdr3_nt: TGTGCCATCTCACAGGGGGTAGCCTACGAGCAGTACTTC
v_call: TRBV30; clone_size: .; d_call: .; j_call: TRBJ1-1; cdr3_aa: CAWIQAENTEAFF; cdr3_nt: TGTGCCTGGATACAGGCGGAGAACACTGAAGCTTTCTTT
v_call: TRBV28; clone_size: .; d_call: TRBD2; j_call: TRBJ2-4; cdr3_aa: CASSPSGGMKNIQYF; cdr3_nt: TGTGCCAGCAGTCCCAGCGGGGGCATGAAAAACATTCAGTACTTC
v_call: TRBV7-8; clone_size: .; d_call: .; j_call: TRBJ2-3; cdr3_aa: CASSLVGTDTQYF; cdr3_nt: TGTGCCAGCAGCTTAGTAGGTACAGATACGCAGTATTTT
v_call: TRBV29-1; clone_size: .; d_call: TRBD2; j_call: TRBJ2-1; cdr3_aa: CSAPERLANEQFF; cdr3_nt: TGCAGCGCCCCCGAGAGACTAGCCAATGAGCAGTTCTTC
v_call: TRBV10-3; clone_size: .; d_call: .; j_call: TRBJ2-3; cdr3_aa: CASQAQKGVTDTQYF; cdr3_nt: TGTGCCAGCCAAGCACAAAAGGGAGTGACAGATACGCAGTATTTT
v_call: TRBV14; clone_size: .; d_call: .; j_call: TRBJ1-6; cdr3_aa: CASSQNTNSPLHF; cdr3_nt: TGTGCCAGCAGCCAAAATACTAATTCACCCCTCCACTTT
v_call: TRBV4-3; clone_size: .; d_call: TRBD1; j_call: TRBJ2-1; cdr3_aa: CASSQFSWTGGFNEQFF; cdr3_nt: TGCGCCAGCAGCCAATTTTCCTGGACAGGGGGTTTCAATGAGCAGTTCTTC
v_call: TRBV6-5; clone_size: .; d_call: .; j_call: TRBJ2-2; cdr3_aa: CASSYGAGGELFF; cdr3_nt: TGTGCCAGCAGTTATGGGGCGGGAGGGGAGCTGTTTTTT
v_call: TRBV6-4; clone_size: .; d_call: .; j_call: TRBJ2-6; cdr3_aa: CASSDSRSGANVLTF; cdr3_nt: TGTGCCAGCAGTGACTCGAGGTCTGGGGCCAACGTCCTGACTTTC
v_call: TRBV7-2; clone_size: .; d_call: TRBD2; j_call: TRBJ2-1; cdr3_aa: CASSPRTSGNNEQFF; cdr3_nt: TGTGCCAGCAGCCCAAGGACTAGCGGGAACAATGAGCAGTTCTTC
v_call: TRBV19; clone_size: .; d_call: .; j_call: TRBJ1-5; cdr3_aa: CASSMLGDQPQHF; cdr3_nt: TGTGCCAGTAGTATGCTAGGGGATCAGCCCCAGCATTTT
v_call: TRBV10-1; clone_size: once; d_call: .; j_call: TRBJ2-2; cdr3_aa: CASSESRANTGELFF; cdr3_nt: TGCGCCAGCAGTGAGTCAAGGGCCAACACCGGGGAGCTGTTTTTT
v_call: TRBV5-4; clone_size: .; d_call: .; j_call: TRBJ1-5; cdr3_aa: CASSLDAGLDQPQHF; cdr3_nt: TGTGCCAGCAGCTTGGATGCAGGGTTGGATCAGCCCCAGCATTTT
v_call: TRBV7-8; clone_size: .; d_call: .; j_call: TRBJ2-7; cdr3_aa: CASSLVQGISYEQYF; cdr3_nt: TGTGCCAGCAGCTTAGTCCAGGGTATCTCCTACGAGCAGTACTTC
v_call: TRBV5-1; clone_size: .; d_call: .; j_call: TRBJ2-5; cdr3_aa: CASSLNSQETQYF; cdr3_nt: TGCGCCAGCAGCTTGAACAGCCAAGAGACCCAGTACTTC
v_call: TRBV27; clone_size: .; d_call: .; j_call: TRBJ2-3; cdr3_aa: CASITGTDTQYF; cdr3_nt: TGTGCCAGCATCACAGGCACAGATACGCAGTATTTT
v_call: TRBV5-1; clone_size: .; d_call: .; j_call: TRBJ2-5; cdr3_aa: CASSIGLAETQYF; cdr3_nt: TGCGCCAGCAGCATAGGGTTGGCGGAGACCCAGTACTTC
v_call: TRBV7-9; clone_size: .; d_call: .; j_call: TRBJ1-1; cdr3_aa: CASSLGSGTEAFF; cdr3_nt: TGTGCCAGCAGCTTAGGAAGCGGCACTGAAGCTTTCTTT
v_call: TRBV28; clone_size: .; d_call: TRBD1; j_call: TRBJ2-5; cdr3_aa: CASRGQVPETQYF; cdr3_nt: TGTGCCAGCAGAGGACAGGTACCGGAGACCCAGTACTTC
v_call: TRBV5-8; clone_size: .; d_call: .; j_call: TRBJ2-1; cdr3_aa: CASSLGDFYNEQFF; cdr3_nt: TGTGCCAGCAGCTTGGGGGACTTCTACAATGAGCAGTTCTTC
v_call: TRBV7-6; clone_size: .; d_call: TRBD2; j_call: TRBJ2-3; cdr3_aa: CASSFLAEGSTDTQYF; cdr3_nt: TGTGCCAGCAGCTTTCTAGCGGAGGGGAGCACAGATACGCAGTATTTT
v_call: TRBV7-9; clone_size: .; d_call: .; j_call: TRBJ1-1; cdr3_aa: CASSLDRGTEAFF; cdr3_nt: TGTGCCAGCAGCCTCGACCGGGGGACTGAAGCTTTCTTT
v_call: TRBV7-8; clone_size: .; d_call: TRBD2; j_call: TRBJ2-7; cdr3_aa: CASSSLAGGPHEQYF; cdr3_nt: TGTGCCAGCAGCTCCCTAGCGGGAGGGCCCCACGAGCAGTACTTC
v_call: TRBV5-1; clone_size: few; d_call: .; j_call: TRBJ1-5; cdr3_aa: CASSLGGYREPQHF; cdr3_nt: TGCGCCAGCAGCTTGGGGGGTTACAGGGAGCCCCAGCATTTT
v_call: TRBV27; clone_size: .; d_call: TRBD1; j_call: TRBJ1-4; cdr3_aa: CASSLTSPGQFNEKLFF; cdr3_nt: TGTGCCAGCAGTCTAACCTCACCGGGACAGTTTAATGAAAAACTGTTTTTT
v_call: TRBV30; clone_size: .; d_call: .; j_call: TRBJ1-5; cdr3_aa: CAWSVTDNQPQHF; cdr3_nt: TGTGCCTGGAGTGTGACAGACAATCAGCCCCAGCATTTT
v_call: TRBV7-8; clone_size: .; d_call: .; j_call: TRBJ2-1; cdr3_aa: CASQALTSDEQFF; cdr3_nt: TGTGCCAGCCAAGCCTTAACTTCGGATGAGCAGTTCTTC
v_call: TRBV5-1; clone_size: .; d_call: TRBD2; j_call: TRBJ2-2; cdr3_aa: CASSLLGRETGELFF; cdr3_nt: TGCGCCAGCAGCTTATTGGGGCGGGAGACCGGGGAGCTGTTTTTT
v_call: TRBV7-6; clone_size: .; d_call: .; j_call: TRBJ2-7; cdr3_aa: CASSPSGLNYEQYF; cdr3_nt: TGTGCCAGCAGCCCATCGGGGCTAAACTACGAGCAGTACTTC
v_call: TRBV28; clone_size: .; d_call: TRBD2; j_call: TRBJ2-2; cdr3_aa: CTSSFLAGYTGELFF; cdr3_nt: TGTACCAGCAGTTTTCTAGCGGGATACACCGGGGAGCTGTTTTTT
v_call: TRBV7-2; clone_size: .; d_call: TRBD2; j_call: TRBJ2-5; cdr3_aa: CASSPRLVAGGETQYF; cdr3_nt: TGTGCCAGCAGCCCCCGACTGGTAGCGGGGGGAGAGACCCAGTACTTC
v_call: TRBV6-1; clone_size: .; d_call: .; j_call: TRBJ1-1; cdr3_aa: CASRQSTGNTEAFF; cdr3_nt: TGTGCCAGCAGGCAATCGACTGGAAACACTGAAGCTTTCTTT
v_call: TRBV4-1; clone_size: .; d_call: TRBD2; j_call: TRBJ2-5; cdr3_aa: CASSLAGVNQETQYF; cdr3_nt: TGCGCCAGCAGCCTTGCGGGAGTTAACCAAGAGACCCAGTACTTC
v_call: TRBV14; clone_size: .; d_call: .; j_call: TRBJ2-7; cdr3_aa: CASSQLSTYEQYF; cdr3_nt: TGTGCCAGCAGCCAACTCTCTACCTACGAGCAGTACTTC
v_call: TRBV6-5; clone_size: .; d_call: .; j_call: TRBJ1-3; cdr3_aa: CASSRDWSSGNTIYF; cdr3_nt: TGTGCCAGCAGCCGTGACTGGAGCTCTGGAAACACCATATATTTT
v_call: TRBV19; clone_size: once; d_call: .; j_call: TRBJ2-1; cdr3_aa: CASRRNNEQFF; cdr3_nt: TGTGCCAGTAGGAGAAACAATGAGCAGTTCTTC
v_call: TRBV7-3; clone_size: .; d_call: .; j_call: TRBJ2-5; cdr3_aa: CASSPGPQETQYF; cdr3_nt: TGTGCCAGCAGCCCGGGACCGCAAGAGACCCAGTACTTC
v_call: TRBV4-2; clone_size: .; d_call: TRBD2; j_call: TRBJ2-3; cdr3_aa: CASSQSSGPSTDTQYF; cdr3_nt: TGTGCCAGCAGCCAATCTAGCGGCCCTAGCACAGATACGCAGTATTTT
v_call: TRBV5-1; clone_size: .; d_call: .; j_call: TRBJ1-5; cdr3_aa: CASSPSPGPRTAHNQPQHF; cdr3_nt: TGCGCCAGCAGTCCAAGCCCGGGACCCCGGACGGCACACAATCAGCCCCAGCATTTT
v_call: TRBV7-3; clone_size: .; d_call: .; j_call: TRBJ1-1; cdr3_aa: CASSLGGLNTEAFF; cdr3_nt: TGTGCCAGCAGCTTAGGAGGTTTGAACACTGAAGCTTTCTTT
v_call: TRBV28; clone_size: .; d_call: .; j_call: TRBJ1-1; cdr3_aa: CASSYDSNEAFF; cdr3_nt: TGTGCCAGCAGTTACGACAGCAATGAAGCTTTCTTT
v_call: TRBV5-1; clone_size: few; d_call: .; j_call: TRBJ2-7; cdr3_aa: CASSLSRFHEQYF; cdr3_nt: TGCGCCAGCAGCTTGAGCCGGTTTCACGAGCAGTACTTC
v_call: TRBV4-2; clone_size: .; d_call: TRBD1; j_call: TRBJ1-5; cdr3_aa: CASSQGTGASYQPQHF; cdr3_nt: TGTGCCAGCAGCCAAGGGACAGGGGCTTCATATCAGCCCCAGCATTTT
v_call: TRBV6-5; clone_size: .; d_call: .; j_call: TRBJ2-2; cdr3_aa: CASTADPAGELFF; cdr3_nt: TGTGCCAGCACCGCCGACCCAGCCGGGGAGCTGTTTTTT
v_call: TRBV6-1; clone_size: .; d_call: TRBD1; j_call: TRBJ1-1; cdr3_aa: CASSVSGGDREAFF; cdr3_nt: TGTGCCAGCAGTGTTAGTGGAGGGGACAGGGAAGCTTTCTTT
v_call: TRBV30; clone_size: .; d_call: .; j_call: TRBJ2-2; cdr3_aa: CAWSRIGTTGELFF; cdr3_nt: TGTGCCTGGAGCCGGATAGGGACCACCGGGGAGCTGTTTTTT
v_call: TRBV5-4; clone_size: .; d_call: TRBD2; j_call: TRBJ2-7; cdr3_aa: CASSPPVAGSSYEQYF; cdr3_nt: TGTGCCAGCAGCCCGCCGGTAGCGGGAAGCTCCTACGAGCAGTACTTC
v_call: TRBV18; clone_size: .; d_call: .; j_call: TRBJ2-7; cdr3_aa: CASSPQGLAAHEQYF; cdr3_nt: TGTGCCAGCTCACCACAGGGGCTAGCCGCCCACGAGCAGTACTTC